This TCR beta chain was found in a study of CD8 T cells in ankylosing spondylitis (dated by TCRdb to the late 2010s). With regard to the full study: The study set out to find disease-linked TCR variants by profiling T cell receptor beta repertoires in ankylosing spondylitis patients and healthy donors. The full study cohort comprised around 25 ankylosing spondylitis patients and about 110 healthy donors. Peripheral blood samples were taken, and synovial fluid was additionally collected from ankylosing spondylitis patients. Summary of the overall study and its limitations: The disease-linked clones were reported as significantly enriched in matched synovial fluid samples from ankylosing spondylitis patients. Some of the motif variants had been reported before in the synovial fluid and blood of reactive arthritis patients, a finding that suggests common disease-initiation mechanisms. The disease-linked clones showed a CD8+ phenotype and occurred at relatively low frequencies in peripheral blood. A TCR beta motif of eight highly homologous amino acid variants appeared characteristic of blood from ankylosing spondylitis patients.

This clonotype was picked up many times. Its antigen target is currently unknown. No per-base quality is available; no much larger clone lies one base away. Taken from the germline V gene (reference sequence), the CDR1 and CDR2 loops are DFQATT and SNEGSKA. The CDR3 spans 15 residues, from the cysteine through the phenylalanine. Solely the CDR3 DNA is kept, with 45 bases framed from the first base. The junction shows trimming of 4 bases on V and 5 bases on J, plus 18 bases between the germline ends. This sample was sequenced with an Illumina HiSeq 2500. TCR beta libraries were prepared by quantitative 5'-RACE with molecular barcodes. From the authors' description of their analysis: Disease-linked TCR variants were identified with a new computational method built on a probabilistic model of VDJ rearrangement. The raw public reads went through TCRdb reprocessing: fastp at Q25, MiXCR clone calling, in-frame beta chains kept. Identical CDR3 protein sequences are pooled into one entry, listed with their most common genes and DNA. It is TCRdb's table, rather than the study itself, that gives the V and J calls and clone size. For this sample there are over 100,000 distinct CDR3 sequences; approximately 6.8% appear just once. Less than 15% of the sample comes from the top ten.

The chain joins TRBV20-1 to TRBJ1-5, with TRBD1 tentatively as D gene (5 bases match). Sequences were obtained from blood, either unsorted or a sorted T cell fraction (not recorded which). This TCR was recovered from a male donor with ankylosing spondylitis or in good health (not recorded which). The nucleotides are TGCAGTGCTACTCGGACCGGACTGGGGGATCAGCCCCAGCATTTT. This is translated as CSATRTGLGDQPQHF.